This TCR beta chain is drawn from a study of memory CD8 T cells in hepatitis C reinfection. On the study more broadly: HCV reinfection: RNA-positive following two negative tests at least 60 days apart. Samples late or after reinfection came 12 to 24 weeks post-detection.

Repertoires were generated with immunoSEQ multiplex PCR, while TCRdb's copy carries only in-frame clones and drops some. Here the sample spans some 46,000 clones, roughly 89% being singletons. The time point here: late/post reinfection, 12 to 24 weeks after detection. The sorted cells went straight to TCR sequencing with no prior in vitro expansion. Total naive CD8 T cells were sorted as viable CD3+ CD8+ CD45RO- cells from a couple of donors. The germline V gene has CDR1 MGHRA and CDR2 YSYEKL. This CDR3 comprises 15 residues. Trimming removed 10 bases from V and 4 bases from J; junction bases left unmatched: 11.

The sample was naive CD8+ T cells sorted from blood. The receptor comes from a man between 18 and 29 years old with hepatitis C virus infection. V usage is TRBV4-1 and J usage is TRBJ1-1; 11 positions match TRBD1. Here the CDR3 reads CATRRGQGGGTEAFF. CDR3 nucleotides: TGCGCCACCCGTCGGGGACAGGGGGGTGGCACTGAAGCTTTCTTT.